This TCR beta chain was retrieved from a study of blood T cell repertoires in COVID-19. Libraries were prepared by immunoSEQ multiplex PCR; TCRdb keeps only in-frame clonotypes and omits some of them. The table records about 64,000 clones, around 80% of them present only once. This clone has more than one count but fewer than ten. Germline values: CDR1 SGHVS, CDR2 FNYEAQ. The germline V and J ends were trimmed by 5 bases and 3 bases, with 13 bases remaining between them. The CDR3 length is 14 residues. Sequencing was performed on peripheral blood. J is TRBJ1-2 and V is TRBV7-6, with D maybe TRBD1 (5 bases). The source is a man aged 60 to 75 with COVID-19, enrolled during active disease. The CDR3 loop reads CASSPRAGDYGYTF. The CDR3 nucleotides are TGTGCCAGCAGCCCCAGGGCTGGAGACTATGGCTACACCTTC.